The clone carrying this TCR beta chain was seen only a few times. Its antigen is undetermined. The data were obtained in a study of T cells in Graves' hyperthyroidism and ophthalmopathy. Study-wide results and limits: Most expanded thyroid clonotypes above 0.001 also appeared in blood.

Uncontrolled infection, other autoimmune disease, pregnancy or lactation barred patients from enrollment. Each diagnosis was grounded in clinical symptoms, serum thyroxine and TRAb, thyroid ultrasound, and orbital computed tomography. RNA transcripts served as the template for amplifying TCR beta CDR3 regions. When the TCR CDR3 underwent first-round RT-PCR, the HTBI primer set was used. From the multiplex PCR reads, TCRdb called clonotypes with MiXCR, one entry per CDR3 protein. The sample comprises hundreds of thousands of distinct CDR3 sequences, around 15% of which are singletons, and about 9.4% rests with the top ten. The CDR3 length is 15 residues. Trimming removed 7 bases from V and 6 bases from J; junction bases left unmatched: 10. Germline V gene lookup returns CDR1 MDHEN and CDR2 SYDVKM.

The specimen sequenced was blood. The sequence was obtained from a woman under 30 with Graves' hyperthyroidism. The chain couples TRBV28 to TRBJ2-1, with 9 bases matching TRBD2. CDR3 in amino acids: CASIDLAGISNEQFF. The CDR3 region has the DNA TGTGCCAGCATTGATCTAGCGGGAATTTCCAATGAGCAGTTCTTC.